This T cell receptor beta chain was sequenced for a study of radiation and T cells in renal cell carcinoma. Study context: Nephrectomy followed 15 Gy stereotactic body radiation by 4 weeks. Regarding the study as a whole: Baseline intratumoral clonotype presence is unknown without pretreatment biopsies.

Time point denoted: blood 2 weeks post-SBRT. Specified treatment: 15 Gy SBRT to primary tumor, nephrectomy 4 weeks later. Clear cell pathology was present in this patient's renal cell carcinoma. This clone was seen just once. The antigen is undetermined. Assay: immunoSEQ multiplex PCR; the TCRdb copy retains only in-frame clones and omits some. The sample lists roughly 130,000 clones; 75% to 90% were seen once. Germline CDR1 is SNHLY and CDR2 is FYNNEI. V shed 6 bases and J 1 base; nucleotides not matched to a gene: 7. The CDR3 length is 15 residues. The source is an older woman with renal cell carcinoma. V and J are TRBV2 and TRBJ2-5, with 8 bases aligning to TRBD2. Material: blood, obtained from a patient whose treatment included radiotherapy and nephrectomy. As DNA, the CDR3 is TGTGCCAGCAGGGGAAGGACTAGCTCCCAAGAGACCCAGTACTTC. Amino acid sequence: CASRGRTSSQETQYF.